The entry that follows covers one TCR beta chain sequence. The CDR3 extends over 15 amino acids. Looked up from germline, CDR1 is LGHNA and CDR2 is YSLEER. V dropped 6 bases and J dropped 3; count of bases not matched to a gene: 6. This sample was included in a study of beta chain features in type 1 diabetes. Whole-study context: The samples had about 110,000,000 sorted cells examined in all.

Expressed TCRB transcripts were sequenced because the entire RNA isolate underwent reverse transcription. Clones were read by immunoSEQ multiplex PCR, and TCRdb kept only the in-frame ones, dropping some. The data show roughly 450,000 clones, about 15% seen once. V gene TRBV4-3 combines with J gene TRBJ2-3; 10 nucleotides agree with TRBD2. This receptor was taken from a man aged 30 to 39 in good health. The sample comprised naive CD4+ T cells from blood. CDR3 sequence: CASSLAGVRTDTQYF. Here the CDR3 DNA reads TGCGCCAGCAGTCTAGCGGGAGTGAGGACAGATACGCAGTATTTT.